Listed below are T cell receptor beta chains from one sample, sequenced in a study of cytomegalovirus exposure and HLA in healthy donors. The protocol was immunoSEQ multiplex PCR, while the TCRdb copy is restricted to in-frame clones and leaves out a portion. The sample has over 75,000 clones, 70% to 80% seen once. The sequenced sample consisted of PBMCs. The receptors were sampled from a male donor in good health and CMV-seropositive. The CDR3 runs from the conserved cysteine through the conserved F or W. The D gene is left open where the match is weak. A row's size may be missing; if present it is once, few, many or a size class.

TRBV14	NA	NA	TRBJ2-7	15	TGTGCCAGCAGCTTGAGTAGCGGTAGCTCCTACGAGCAGTACTTC	CASSLSSGSSYEQYF
TRBV18	NA	NA	TRBJ1-1	16	TGTGCCAGCTCACCACCGGGAGGGGCCTTAAACACTGAAGCTTTCTTT	CASSPPGGALNTEAFF
TRBV6-5	NA	NA	TRBJ1-1	13	TGTGCCAGCAGTGAAAGGGAGGGCACTGAAGCTTTCTTT	CASSEREGTEAFF
TRBV27	NA	TRBD1	TRBJ1-2	13	TGTGCCAGCAGTTTAGACAGGGGAGGTGGCTACACCTTC	CASSLDRGGGYTF
TRBV29-1	NA	NA	TRBJ2-3	14	TGCAGCGTTGTTAGGGACACCGGGATGGATACGCAGTATTTT	CSVVRDTGMDTQYF
TRBV15	NA	NA	TRBJ1-4	13	TGTGCCACCAGCAGAGAAACGTACAACAAACTGTTTTTT	CATSRETYNKLFF
TRBV29-1	NA	NA	TRBJ1-1	15	TGCAGCGTTGTTTCACAGCAATCAATGAACACTGAAGCTTTCTTT	CSVVSQQSMNTEAFF
TRBV4-1	NA	TRBD1	TRBJ2-5	15	TGCGCCAGCAGCCAAGACCAGGGGGCCCGAGGGACCCAGTACTTC	CASSQDQGARGTQYF
TRBV18	NA	TRBD1	TRBJ2-1	15	TGTGCCAGCTCAGTGGACAGGGGCATTAGTAATGAGCAGTTCTTC	CASSVDRGISNEQFF
TRBV5-4	NA	NA	TRBJ1-2	14	TGTGCCAGCAGCGCGGGGGACAAGTTATATGGCTACACCTTC	CASSAGDKLYGYTF
TRBV18	NA	TRBD1	TRBJ2-7	14	TGTGCCAGCTCACCCAAGGACAGGGACCACGAGCAGTACTTC	CASSPKDRDHEQYF
TRBV4-1	NA	TRBD2	TRBJ2-3	21	TGCGCCAGCAGCCAAGTAGGCCCCGGGACTAGCGGGCGTTCTAGCACAGATACGCAGTATTTT	CASSQVGPGTSGRSSTDTQYF
TRBV11-3	NA	NA	TRBJ1-2	15	TGTGCCAGCAGCTTAGAGTTTCCGGGAAACTATGGCTACACCTTC	CASSLEFPGNYGYTF
TRBV7-9	NA	NA	TRBJ2-1	11	TGTGCCAGCAGCTTTGCGGCCGAGCAGTTCTTC	CASSFAAEQFF
TRBV7-8	NA	TRBD1	TRBJ1-2	14	TGTGCCAGCAGCGATACGGGACAGATCTATGGCTACACCTTC	CASSDTGQIYGYTF
TRBV6-4	NA	TRBD2	TRBJ2-3	16	TGTGCCAGCCTTCTACTAGCGGGGGACCCCACAGATACGCAGTATTTT	CASLLLAGDPTDTQYF
TRBV5-1	NA	TRBD1	TRBJ1-3	16	TGCGCCAGCAGCTTATCAGGGGGTTCGGTTGGAAACACCATATATTTT	CASSLSGGSVGNTIYF
TRBV20-1	NA	NA	TRBJ1-2	11	TGCAGTGCCTCTACTAACTATGGCTACACCTTC	CSASTNYGYTF
TRBV9	NA	NA	TRBJ2-4	13	TGTGCCAGCAGCGGGAACAGGGCTAACATTCAGTACTTC	CASSGNRANIQYF
TRBV25-1	NA	NA	TRBJ2-1	10	TGTGCCAGCAGTCTGAATGAGCAGTTCTTC	CASSLNEQFF
TRBV6-5	NA	NA	TRBJ2-7	14	TGTGCCAGCAGTCTCCAGGGACTGCTCACCGAGCAGTACTTC	CASSLQGLLTEQYF
TRBV5-1	NA	TRBD2	TRBJ2-1	16	TGCGCCAGCAGCTTACCTAGCGGGGGGGCGAGGAATGAGCAGTTCTTC	CASSLPSGGARNEQFF
TRBV11-2	NA	NA	TRBJ1-1	13	TGTGCCAGCAGCTTACGGGGGGACACTGAAGCTTTCTTT	CASSLRGDTEAFF
TRBV5-1	few	NA	TRBJ1-1	12	TGCGCCAGCAGCTCGGGGGACACTGAAGCTTTCTTT	CASSSGDTEAFF
TRBV29-1	NA	NA	TRBJ2-3	11	NA	CSVVAGGTWYF
TRBV5-1	NA	NA	TRBJ1-2	15	TGCGCCAGCAGCTTGGTTGAGGACAGATTCTATGGCTACACCTTC	CASSLVEDRFYGYTF
TRBV30	NA	NA	TRBJ1-6	14	TGTGCCTGGAGTGTTCGCACAATTGATTCACCCCTCCACTTT	CAWSVRTIDSPLHF
TRBV5-1	NA	NA	TRBJ2-7	15	TGCGCCAGCAGCTTGGAGGGGATTTTCTCCTACGAGCAGTACTTC	CASSLEGIFSYEQYF
TRBV5-6	NA	TRBD1	TRBJ2-4	13	TGTGCCAGCAGCGAAAGACAGGGGACCATTCAGTACTTC	CASSERQGTIQYF
TRBV29-1	few	TRBD1	TRBJ1-1	12	TGCAGCGTCGGACAGGGAGACACTGAAGCTTTCTTT	CSVGQGDTEAFF
TRBV6-6	few	NA	TRBJ1-1	13	TGTGCCAGCTGCAGACAGCCGAACACTGAAGCTTTCTTT	CASCRQPNTEAFF
TRBV5-4	NA	TRBD2	TRBJ2-1	16	TGTGCCAGCAGCACCGGACTAGCGGGGGCCTACAATGAGCAGTTCTTC	CASSTGLAGAYNEQFF
TRBV30	once	NA	TRBJ1-1	15	TGTGCCTGGAGTGGGACTGTCGACCCGAACACTGAAGCTTTCTTT	CAWSGTVDPNTEAFF
TRBV27	NA	NA	TRBJ2-7	11	TGTGCCAGCAGACAGGGCTACGAGCAGTACTTC	CASRQGYEQYF
TRBV6-5	NA	NA	TRBJ1-6	14	TGTGCCAGCAGTTACGACAGACGGAATTCACCCCTCCACTTT	CASSYDRRNSPLHF
TRBV7-8	NA	TRBD1	TRBJ1-5	16	TGTGCCAGCAGCTTAGCGCTTGGGACAGGGATTCAGCCCCAGCATTTT	CASSLALGTGIQPQHF
TRBV6-1	NA	NA	TRBJ2-3	14	TGTGCCAGCAGTGAGTCGGGGTTGACAGATACGCAGTATTTT	CASSESGLTDTQYF
TRBV5-4	NA	NA	TRBJ2-5	14	TGTGCCAGCAGCTTGGCGACGGGGGTAGAGACCCAGTACTTC	CASSLATGVETQYF
TRBV7-9	NA	NA	TRBJ2-1	15	TGTGCCAGCACCTCCGGGGAGGTGGCGTGGAATGAGCAGTTCTTC	CASTSGEVAWNEQFF
TRBV2	NA	NA	TRBJ2-1	12	TGTGCCAGCAGTGGGACTATCAATGAGCAGTTCTTC	CASSGTINEQFF
TRBV27	NA	TRBD1	TRBJ1-6	17	TGTGCCAGCAGCTTTAATACAGGGGGCAAACTTAATTCACCCCTCCACTTT	CASSFNTGGKLNSPLHF
TRBV7-2	NA	NA	TRBJ2-5	15	TGTGCCAGCAGCTTCTACACAGGGCTCCAAGAGACCCAGTACTTC	CASSFYTGLQETQYF
TRBV25-1	few	NA	TRBJ1-1	13	TGTGCCAGCAGCAGCACAGCGAACACTGAAGCTTTCTTT	CASSSTANTEAFF
TRBV5-1	NA	NA	TRBJ1-1	14	TGCGCCAGCAGCTTGTCTAACCGTAACACTGAAGCTTTCTTT	CASSLSNRNTEAFF
TRBV15	once	NA	TRBJ2-1	15	TGTGCCACCAGCAGAGAACGGGGTTACTACAATGAGCAGTTCTTC	CATSRERGYYNEQFF
TRBV13	NA	NA	TRBJ2-7	14	TGTGCCAGCAGCCAGGGTCCCCCTCTCTACGAGCAGTACTTC	CASSQGPPLYEQYF
TRBV18	NA	NA	TRBJ1-5	14	TGTGCCAGCTCACCAACCCAGAGCAATCAGCCCCAGCATTTT	CASSPTQSNQPQHF
TRBV6-6	NA	TRBD1	TRBJ1-2	13	TGTGCCAGCAGCGGGACAGTTATACATGGCTACACCTTC	CASSGTVIHGYTF
TRBV7-2	few	NA	TRBJ1-1	14	TGTGCCAGCAGCTTAGATCGGTGGAACACTGAAGCTTTCTTT	CASSLDRWNTEAFF
TRBV5-1	NA	NA	TRBJ2-6	14	TGCGCCAGCAGCTTGACTCCGGGGGCCAACGTCCTGACTTTC	CASSLTPGANVLTF
TRBV19	NA	NA	TRBJ1-2	17	TGTGCCAGTAGTATAGGTTTGGCAGGGGCCTTTCACAATGGCTACACCTTC	CASSIGLAGAFHNGYTF
TRBV7-9	NA	NA	TRBJ1-6	14	TGTGCCAGCAGCTTAGCGCGGGGGTATTCACCCCTCCACTTT	CASSLARGYSPLHF
TRBV5-4	NA	NA	TRBJ1-1	14	TGTGCCAGCAGCGGAACAGGACCGGGCACTGAAGCTTTCTTT	CASSGTGPGTEAFF
TRBV4-2	NA	TRBD1	TRBJ1-4	18	TGTGCCAGCAGCACAAGGACAGGCCGCCCCACAACTAATGAAAAACTGTTTTTT	CASSTRTGRPTTNEKLFF
TRBV25-1	NA	TRBD1	TRBJ1-5	14	TGTGCCAGCAGTGGGACAGGGAAGGGTCAGCCCCAGCATTTT	CASSGTGKGQPQHF
TRBV29-1	NA	NA	TRBJ2-3	16	TGCAGCGTCGAGGGCGGTGGGACTCTTGGGGCAGATACGCAGTATTTT	CSVEGGGTLGADTQYF
TRBV18	NA	NA	TRBJ2-6	18	TGTGCCAGCTCACCTGCCTCAGGAAGAGTCTCTGGGGCCAACGTCCTGACTTTC	CASSPASGRVSGANVLTF
TRBV2	NA	NA	TRBJ2-5	13	TGTGCCAGCAGTGTTTGGCAGCGGGAGACCCAGTACTTC	CASSVWQRETQYF
TRBV6-1	few	TRBD1	TRBJ2-2	15	TGTGCCAGCAGTCCAGGGGGCTGGAGGACCGGGGAGCTGTTTTTT	CASSPGGWRTGELFF